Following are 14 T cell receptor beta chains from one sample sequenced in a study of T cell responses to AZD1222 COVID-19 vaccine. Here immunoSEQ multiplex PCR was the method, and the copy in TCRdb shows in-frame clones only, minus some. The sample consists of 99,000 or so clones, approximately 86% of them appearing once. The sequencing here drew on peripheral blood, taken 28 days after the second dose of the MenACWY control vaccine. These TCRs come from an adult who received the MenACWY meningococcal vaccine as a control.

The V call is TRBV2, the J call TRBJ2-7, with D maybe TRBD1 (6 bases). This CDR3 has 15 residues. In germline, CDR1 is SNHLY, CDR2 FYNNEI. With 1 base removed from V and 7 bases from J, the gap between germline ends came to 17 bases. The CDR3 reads CASSEGTVTNWEQYF. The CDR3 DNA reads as TGTGCCAGCAGTGAAGGGACAGTCACAAATTGGGAGCAGTACTTC.

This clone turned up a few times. The CDR3 reads CASRRGAGSTEAFF. CDR3 DNA sequence: TGTGCCAGCAGGAGGGGGGCAGGGAGCACTGAAGCTTTCTTT. The rearrangement joins TRBV6-5 to TRBJ1-1, with D perhaps TRBD1 (6 bases). With 6 bases removed from V and 4 bases from J, the gap between germline ends came to 15 bases. Germline V gives CDR1 MNHEY, CDR2 SVGAGI. The length of the CDR3 is 14 residues.

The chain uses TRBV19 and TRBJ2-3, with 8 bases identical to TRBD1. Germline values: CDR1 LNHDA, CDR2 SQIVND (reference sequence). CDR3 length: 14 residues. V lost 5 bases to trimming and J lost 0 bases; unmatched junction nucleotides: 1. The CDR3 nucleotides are TGTGCCAGTAGTCCAGGGGGCAGCACAGATACGCAGTATTTT. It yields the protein CASSPGGSTDTQYF.

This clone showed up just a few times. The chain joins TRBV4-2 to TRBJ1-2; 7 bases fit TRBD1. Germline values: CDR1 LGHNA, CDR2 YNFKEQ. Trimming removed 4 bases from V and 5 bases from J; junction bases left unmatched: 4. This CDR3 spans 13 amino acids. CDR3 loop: CASSPDREYGYTF. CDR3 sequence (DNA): TGTGCCAGCAGCCCCGACAGGGAATATGGCTACACCTTC.

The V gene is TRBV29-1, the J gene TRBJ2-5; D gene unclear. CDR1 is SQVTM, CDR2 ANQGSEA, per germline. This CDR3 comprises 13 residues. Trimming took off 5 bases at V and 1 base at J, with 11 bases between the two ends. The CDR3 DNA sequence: TGCAGCGTTATAAGAAAGCCCCAAGAGACCCAGTACTTC. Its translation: CSVIRKPQETQYF.

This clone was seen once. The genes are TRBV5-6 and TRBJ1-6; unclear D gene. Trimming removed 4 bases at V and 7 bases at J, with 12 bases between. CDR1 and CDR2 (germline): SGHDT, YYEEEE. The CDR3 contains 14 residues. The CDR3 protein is CASSPGRINSPLHF. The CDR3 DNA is TGTGCCAGCAGCCCCGGACGGATAAATTCACCCCTCCACTTT.

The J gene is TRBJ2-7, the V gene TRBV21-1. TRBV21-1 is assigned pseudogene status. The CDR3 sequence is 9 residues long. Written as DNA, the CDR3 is TGTGCCAGCGGATACGAGCAGTACTTC. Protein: CASGYEQYF.

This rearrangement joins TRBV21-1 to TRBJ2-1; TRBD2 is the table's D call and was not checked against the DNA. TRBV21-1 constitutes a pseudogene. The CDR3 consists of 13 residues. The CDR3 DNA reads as TGTGCCAGCGTTCGGACTTGGTCCCATGAGCAGTTCTTC. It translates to CASVRTWSHEQFF.

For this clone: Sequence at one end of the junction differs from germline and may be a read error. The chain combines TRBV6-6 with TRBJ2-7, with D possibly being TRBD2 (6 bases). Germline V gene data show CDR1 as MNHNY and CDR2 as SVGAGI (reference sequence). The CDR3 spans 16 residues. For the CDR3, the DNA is TGTGTCAGCAGTTACTCGAGGATAGCGGATTCCTACGAGCAGTACTTC. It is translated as CVSSYSRIADSYEQYF.

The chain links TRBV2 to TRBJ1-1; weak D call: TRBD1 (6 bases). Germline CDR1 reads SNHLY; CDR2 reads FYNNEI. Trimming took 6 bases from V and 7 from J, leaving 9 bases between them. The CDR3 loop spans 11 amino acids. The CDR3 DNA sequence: TGTGCCAGCAGAAACAGGGTTGAAGCTTTCTTT. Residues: CASRNRVEAFF.

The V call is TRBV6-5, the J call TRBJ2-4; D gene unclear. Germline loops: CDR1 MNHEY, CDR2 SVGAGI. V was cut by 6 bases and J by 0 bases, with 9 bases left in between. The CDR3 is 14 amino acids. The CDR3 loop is CASSPLQAKNIQYF. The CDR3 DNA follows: TGTGCCAGCAGCCCATTACAAGCCAAAAACATTCAGTACTTC.

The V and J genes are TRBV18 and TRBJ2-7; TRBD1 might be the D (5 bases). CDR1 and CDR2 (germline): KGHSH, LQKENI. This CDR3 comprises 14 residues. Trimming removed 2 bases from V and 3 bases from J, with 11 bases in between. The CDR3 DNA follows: TGTGCCAGCTCACCAACAATTGACAGCTACGAGCAGTACTTC. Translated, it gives CASSPTIDSYEQYF.

The DNA for the CDR3 is TGCGCCAGCAGCTTACCGGGGACTGGCTACACCTTC. This codes for CASSLPGTGYTF. The chain uses TRBV5-1 and TRBJ1-2, with D maybe TRBD1 (5 bases). The CDR3 has 12 amino acids. Germline CDR1 and CDR2: SGHRS and YFSETQ. Trimming cost V 2 bases and J 7 bases, with 9 bases left between them.

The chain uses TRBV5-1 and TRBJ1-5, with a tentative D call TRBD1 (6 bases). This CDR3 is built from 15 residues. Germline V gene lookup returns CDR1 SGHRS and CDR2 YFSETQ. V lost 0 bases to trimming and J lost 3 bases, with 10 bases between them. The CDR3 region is CASSLAGQANQPQHF. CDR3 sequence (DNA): TGCGCCAGCAGCTTGGCGGGACAAGCCAATCAGCCCCAGCATTTT.